The 15 T cell receptor beta chains listed next were all sequenced from one sample in a study of cytomegalovirus exposure and HLA in healthy donors. This PCR relied on a set of 60 Vbeta primers and 13 Jbeta primers. Profiling relied on immunoSEQ multiplex PCR, and the TCRdb table lists in-frame clones only, not all of them. Among about 100,000 clones listed, roughly 77% were seen once. Sequences were obtained from PBMCs. Receptors were obtained from a woman aged 45-65 years in good health and CMV-seropositive.

This rearrangement joins TRBV9 to TRBJ1-1; 8 nucleotides match TRBD1. This CDR3 spans 15 amino acids. V shed 3 bases and J 4 bases; nucleotides not matched to a gene: 8. The germline gives CDR1 SGDLS, CDR2 YYNGEE. This CDR3 is CASSERTGSGTEAFF. As DNA, the CDR3 is TGTGCCAGCAGCGAGAGGACAGGGAGTGGCACTGAAGCTTTCTTT.

A note on this clone: The same CDR3 arises from other DNA sequences in this sample as well. The chain has TRBV9 and TRBJ1-5; no clear D. CDR1 SGDLS and CDR2 YYNGEE come from the germline V gene. Trimming stripped 0 bases from V and 1 base from J, with 8 bases between. The CDR3 consists of 15 residues. CDR3 residues: CASSVDGGSNQPQHF. In nucleotides, the CDR3 is TGTGCCAGCAGCGTAGACGGCGGAAGCAATCAGCCCCAGCATTTT.

The chain carries TRBV5-1 and TRBJ2-7; 9 nucleotides match TRBD2. With V trimmed by 4 bases and J by 2 bases, 4 bases remained unmatched. Germline values: CDR1 SGHRS, CDR2 YFSETQ. The CDR3 consists of 14 residues. In nucleotides, the CDR3 is TGCGCCAGCAGCGAGACTAGCGGCCCCTACGAGCAGTACTTC. This gives the protein CASSETSGPYEQYF.

The chain joins TRBV10-1 to TRBJ2-1; possibly TRBD2 for D (5 bases). The CDR3 covers 13 residues. Trimming pared 5 bases from V and 4 bases from J, leaving 9 bases between. Germline V gives CDR1 WNHNN, CDR2 SYGVQD (reference sequence). The CDR3: CASSQTTYNEQFF. The DNA for the CDR3 is TGCGCCAGCAGTCAGACTACTTACAATGAGCAGTTCTTC.

The chain employs TRBV18 and TRBJ1-2, with 9 bases aligning to TRBD1. The CDR3 loop spans 14 amino acids. V lost 4 bases to trimming and J lost 4 bases; unmatched junction nucleotides: 4. Looked up from germline, CDR1 is KGHSH and CDR2 is LQKENI. The CDR3 protein is CASSLDRGAYGYTF. The CDR3 DNA reads TGTGCCAGCTCACTCGACAGGGGGGCCTATGGCTACACCTTC. Filled out from reference TRBV18 and TRBJ1-2, the complete variable domain reads NAGVMQNPRHLVRRRGQEARLRCSPMKGHSHVYWYRQLPEEGLKFMVYLQKENIIDESGMPKERFSAEFPKEGPSILRIQQVVRGDSAAYFCASSLDRGAYGYTFGSGTRLTVV.

V and J are TRBV15 and TRBJ2-2; maybe TRBD2 (5 bases). The CDR3 is made up of 13 amino acids. Germline assignment: CDR1 LNHNV and CDR2 YYDKDF (reference sequence). With 0 bases removed from V and 14 bases from J, the gap between germline ends came to 13 bases. The CDR3 here is CATSRDRASPLFF. In DNA, the CDR3 is TGTGCCACCAGCAGAGATCGGGCTAGCCCTCTGTTTTTT.

The rearrangement joins TRBV11-1 to TRBJ2-7, with 11 nucleotides matching TRBD2. The CDR3 runs to 16 residues. J gave up 3 bases and V 6 bases, and 10 bases lay outside the gene matches. Germline V lookup: CDR1 SGHAT, CDR2 FQDESV (reference sequence). The CDR3 region has the DNA TGTGCCAGCAGGCCCAGACTAGCGGGGAGGGACTACGAGCAGTACTTC. This gives the protein CASRPRLAGRDYEQYF.

CDR3 nucleotide sequence: TGTGCCAGCAGCCGGGGGGCGGGCAATCAGCCCCAGCATTTT. This gives the protein CASSRGAGNQPQHF. The chain joins TRBV7-6 to TRBJ1-5; tentatively, D is TRBD1 (6 bases). CDR1 and CDR2 from the germline V gene are SGHVS and FNYEAQ. The CDR3 loop spans 14 amino acids. Trimming pared 5 bases from V and 2 bases from J, leaving 10 bases between. Drawing the rest from reference TRBV7-6 and TRBJ1-5, the complete variable domain is GAGVSQSPRYKVTKRGQDVALRCDPISGHVSLYWYRQALGQGPEFLTYFNYEAQQDKSGLPNDRFSAERPEGSISTLTIQRTEQRDSAMYRCASSRGAGNQPQHFGDGTRLSIL.

This clone was detected a few times. The chain is built from TRBV9 and TRBJ1-4; D is unresolved. Germline V gives CDR1 SGDLS, CDR2 YYNGEE. Trimming removed 4 bases from V and 8 bases from J, with 24 bases in between. The CDR3 is 17 amino acids. CDR3 bases: TGTGCCAGCAGCCTCGGAGAGCAGCCCGGTGGTTACGAAAAACTGTTTTTT. It encodes CASSLGEQPGGYEKLFF.

The genes are TRBV6-5 and TRBJ2-2, with unresolved D. This CDR3 comprises 11 residues. The germline V and J ends were trimmed by 1 base and 8 bases, with 2 bases remaining between them. Germline-derived CDR1 and CDR2 are MNHEY and SVGAGI. The chain's CDR3 is CASSYLGELFF. The CDR3 DNA is TGTGCCAGCAGTTACTTAGGGGAGCTGTTTTTT.

This clone was seen a few times. This chain connects TRBV11-2 to TRBJ2-1; D call uncertain. The CDR3 sequence is 13 residues long. V was clipped by 0 bases and J by 6 bases, with 6 bases between them. Germline lookup yields CDR1 SGHAT and CDR2 FQNNGV. The CDR3 sequence is CASSLDRSNEQFF. CDR3 sequence (DNA): TGTGCCAGCAGCTTAGATCGGAGCAATGAGCAGTTCTTC.

The genes are TRBV25-1 and TRBJ2-1; no reliable D call. Trimming removed 8 bases from V and 8 bases from J, with 19 bases in between. CDR1 is MGHDK and CDR2 is SYGVNS in the germline V gene. The CDR3 consists of 14 residues. The CDR3 nucleotides are TGTGCCAGCGCCCCCGTTAATCCGAGGCATGAGCAGTTCTTC. This encodes CASAPVNPRHEQFF. The entire variable domain, with the rest obtained from reference TRBV25-1 and TRBJ2-1, is as follows: EADIYQTPRYLVIGTGKKITLECSQTMGHDKMYWYQQDPGMELHLIHYSYGVNSTEKGDLSSESTVSRIRTEHFPLTLESARPSHTSQYLCASAPVNPRHEQFFGPGTRLTVL.

Points on this clone: Compared with germline, one end of the junction differs, possibly owing to a read error. The rearrangement joins TRBV11-2 to TRBJ2-3; D may be TRBD1 (6 bases). Germline V lookup: CDR1 SGHAT, CDR2 FQNNGV. The CDR3 totals 12 residues. Written as DNA, the CDR3 is TGTGCCAGCAGCCCTCCGGGACAAATTCTCTTATTT. Translated: CASSPPGQILLF.

The chain uses TRBV29-1 and TRBJ1-1; D gene ambiguous. Germline-derived CDR1 and CDR2 are SQVTM and ANQGSEA. V was pared by 4 bases and J by 11 bases, with 11 bases between. The CDR3 is 10 residues long. This chain's CDR3 is CSVGAGGAFF. Here the CDR3 DNA reads TGCAGCGTTGGGGCCGGCGGGGCTTTCTTT.

V is TRBV29-1 and J is TRBJ1-2, with 7 bases aligning to TRBD1. The J segment lost 1 base and the V segment lost 6 bases, leaving 5 bases of the junction unmatched. Germline assignment: CDR1 SQVTM and CDR2 ANQGSEA. The CDR3 extends over 13 amino acids. The CDR3 here is CSVPQGDNYGYTF. The CDR3 DNA sequence: TGCAGCGTGCCGCAGGGGGATAACTATGGCTACACCTTC.